The clone carrying this T cell receptor beta chain was found many times. TCRdb independently ran MiXCR on the RT-PCR reads; one entry per CDR3 protein. The data contain under 200,000 distinct CDR3 sequences, approximately 12% of them singletons. The germline V and J ends were trimmed by 3 bases and 0 bases, with 10 bases remaining between them. This CDR3 region has 15 residues. This record belongs to a study of response to subunit inactivated influenza vaccine. These data also formed part of another study, on T cells expressing NK-cell markers. From that paper: As the method of synthesis, 5'RACE template switching with UMIs yielded TCR beta cDNA.

Here the sequenced sample was CD8+ T cells sorted from PBMCs, taken less than 13 days after vaccination. J is TRBJ2-3 and V is TRBV12-3 or TRBV12-4, with D perhaps assigned TRBD1 or TRBD2 (5 bases each). The sequence was obtained from a man aged 50-59 years who received an inactivated influenza vaccine. The CDR3 coding sequence is TGTGCCAGCAGTTTGTACGGGGCTAGCACAGATACGCAGTATTTT. It is translated as CASSLYGASTDTQYF.